This passage covers 26 T cell receptor beta chains from one sample sequenced in a study of cytotoxic CD8 clonotypes in ibrutinib-treated CLL. Data came from immunoSEQ multiplex PCR; TCRdb stores just in-frame clones and leaves some out. Seen here are 200,000 or so clones, roughly 73% observed once, and the top ten hold approximately 10%. Here the sequenced sample was PBMCs, taken after 12 months of ibrutinib treatment. These receptor sequences come from a human donor with chronic lymphocytic leukemia.

The V call is TRBV7-6, the J call TRBJ2-1, with D unresolved. V gave up 2 bases and J gave up 5 bases, with 7 bases separating them. CDR3 length: 13 residues. From germline, CDR1 is SGHVS and CDR2 FNYEAQ. CDR3 bases: TGTGCCAGCAGCTTATCCAAAGACAATGAGCAGTTCTTC. This gives the protein CASSLSKDNEQFF.

The table lists this clone with a count of one. The V gene is TRBV28, the J gene TRBJ2-7; no reliable D call. This CDR3 spans 11 amino acids. Germline CDR1 MDHEN, CDR2 SYDVKM. V lost 4 bases, J lost 3 bases, and 4 bases lay in between. CDR3 bases: TGTGCCAGCAGTTCGAACTACGAGCAGTACTTC. This sequence encodes CASSSNYEQYF.

The chain recombines TRBV20-1 with TRBJ2-7; D remains ambiguous. Trimming took 8 bases from V and 6 from J, leaving 11 bases between them. Germline CDR1 and CDR2: DFQATT and SNEGSKA (reference sequence). The CDR3 is 10 residues long. The CDR3 here is CSYLRSEQYF. In DNA, the CDR3 is TGCAGTTACCTCCGTTCCGAGCAGTACTTC.

The chain links TRBV23-1 to TRBJ1-2; no reliable D call. TRBV23-1 is flagged as an ORF with uncertain function. The CDR3 runs to 16 residues. V dropped 0 bases and J dropped 1 base, with 12 bases sitting between them. Here the CDR3 DNA reads TGCGCCAGCAGTCAATCGGAGCTGGGCAATAACTATGGCTACACCTTC. It is translated as CASSQSELGNNYGYTF.

J is TRBJ2-1 and V is TRBV6-1; TRBD2 is a possible D gene (6 bases). The CDR3 totals 15 residues. Germline lookup yields CDR1 MNHNS and CDR2 SASEGT. V lost 0 bases to trimming and J lost 0 bases, with 6 bases between them. Here the CDR3 DNA reads TGTGCCAGCAGTGAAGCGGGGGGCTCCTACAATGAGCAGTTCTTC. As protein: CASSEAGGSYNEQFF.

Only a few counts were recorded for this clone. V and J are TRBV7-6 and TRBJ2-1; weak D call: TRBD2 (6 bases). The germline CDR1 and CDR2 sequences are SGHVS and FNYEAQ. V dropped 1 base and J dropped 3 bases, with 13 bases sitting between them. The CDR3 runs 16 residues. The CDR3 protein is CASSLGVGGNYNEQFF. CDR3 in DNA: TGTGCCAGCAGCTTAGGAGTGGGGGGTAACTACAATGAGCAGTTCTTC.

The V call is TRBV2, the J call TRBJ2-3; 8 nucleotides align to TRBD1. The CDR3 has 17 residues. Losses at the gene ends were 5 bases for V and 2 bases for J; bases not matched to a gene: 12. Germline CDR1 is SNHLY and CDR2 is FYNNEI. The CDR3 loop is CASSPWAPGQATDTQYF. The DNA for the CDR3 is TGTGCCAGCAGTCCCTGGGCCCCGGGACAGGCCACAGATACGCAGTATTTT. The full variable domain, rest sourced from reference TRBV2 and TRBJ2-3, is EPEVTQTPSHQVTQMGQEVILRCVPISNHLYFYWYRQILGQKVEFLVSFYNNEISEKSEIFDDQFSVERPDGSNFTLKIRSTKLEDSAMYFCASSPWAPGQATDTQYFGPGTRLTVL.

The J gene is TRBJ1-1, the V gene TRBV30, with TRBD1 matching 7 bases. This CDR3 contains 12 residues. V was clipped by 6 bases and J by 7 bases; unmatched bases: 8. CDR1 GTSNPN and CDR2 SVGIG come from the germline V gene (reference sequence). CDR3: CACIPGGYEAFF. Written as DNA, the CDR3 is TGTGCCTGTATCCCAGGGGGGTATGAAGCTTTCTTT.

The chain has TRBV5-8 and TRBJ1-2, with D perhaps matching TRBD1 (5 bases). V was shortened by 1 base and J by 2 bases, with 9 bases between the two germline ends. The germline V gene encodes CDR1 SGHTS and CDR2 YDEGEE. CDR3 length equals 14 residues. The DNA of the CDR3 is TGTGCCAGCAGCTTGTCCTCAGGGAACTATGGCTACACCTTC. This gives the protein CASSLSSGNYGYTF.

This clone has only one observation. This chain links TRBV11-3 with TRBJ2-1, with D unclear. The germline V and J ends were trimmed by 4 bases and 5 bases, with 18 bases remaining between them. The germline CDR1 and CDR2 sequences are SGHNT and YENEEA. CDR3 length: 16 residues. The CDR3 coding sequence is TGTGCCAGCAGCTCTGGTTTTAAGGGTTTGAACAATGAGCAGTTCTTC. Translating it yields CASSSGFKGLNNEQFF. The full variable domain, its missing parts supplied by reference TRBV11-3 and TRBJ2-1, is EAGVVQSPRYKIIEKKQPVAFWCNPISGHNTLYWYLQNLGQGPELLIRYENEEAVDDSQLPKDRFSAERLKGVDSTLKIQPAELGDSAVYLCASSSGFKGLNNEQFFGPGTRLTVL.

Notes on this clone: The junction departs from the called germline gene at one end, perhaps through a read error. The gene calls are TRBV28 and TRBJ2-7; D possibly uses TRBD1 or TRBD2 (5 bases each). The CDR3 spans 9 residues. Germline V gene data show CDR1 as MDHEN and CDR2 as SYDVKM. CDR3 coding DNA: TGTGCCAGCGGGGGTCCCCTCAACTTC. It specifies CASGGPLNF.

The V and J genes are TRBV5-1 and TRBJ2-5, with 10 bases lining up with TRBD2. Germline V CDR1 and CDR2: SGHRS, YFSETQ. CDR3 length: 17 residues. Unmatched junction bases numbered 10, after V lost 1 base and J lost 4 bases. CDR3 in amino acids: CASSLTPSGGSGETQYF. The CDR3 nucleotides read TGCGCCAGCAGCTTGACTCCTAGCGGGGGCTCGGGAGAGACCCAGTACTTC. Variable domain in full (rest from reference TRBV5-1 and TRBJ2-5): KAGVTQTPRYLIKTRGQQVTLSCSPISGHRSVSWYQQTPGQGLQFLFEYFSETQRNKGNFPGRFSGRQFSNSRSEMNVSTLELGDSALYLCASSLTPSGGSGETQYFGPGTRLLVL.

The J gene is TRBJ1-3, the V gene TRBV5-1; D uncertain. Trimming pared 4 bases from V and 0 bases from J, leaving 8 bases between. The CDR3 is made up of 14 amino acids. Germline values: CDR1 SGHRS, CDR2 YFSETQ. CDR3 nucleotide sequence: TGCGCCAGCAGCCCTGTAAGCTCTGGAAACACCATATATTTT. As protein: CASSPVSSGNTIYF.

V and J are TRBV9 and TRBJ2-5; 9 nucleotides align to TRBD2. Germline CDR1 reads SGDLS; CDR2 reads YYNGEE. The CDR3 totals 16 residues. Germline trimming cut 0 bases from V and 5 bases from J; bases unmatched to any gene: 8. This chain's CDR3 is CASSVVAGGGRETQYF. DNA of the CDR3: TGTGCCAGCAGCGTAGTGGCGGGAGGGGGTCGGGAGACCCAGTACTTC.

The chain has TRBV6-5 and TRBJ2-7; D not certain. V lost 2 bases to trimming and J lost 6 bases, with 11 bases between them. Germline values: CDR1 MNHEY, CDR2 SVGAGI. The CDR3 has 13 amino acids. The CDR3: CASSYGLSGEQYF. The CDR3 DNA reads TGTGCCAGCAGTTACGGTCTCTCTGGCGAGCAGTACTTC.

This chain joins TRBV4-1 and TRBJ1-2; tentative D call: TRBD1 (5 bases). The V end was cut by 0 bases, the J end by 14 bases, with 19 bases between. This CDR3 comprises 14 residues. Germline V CDR1 and CDR2: MGHRA, YSYEKL. The CDR3 DNA reads TGCGCCAGCAGCCAAGATCCAGGGCCTACGCCTGATACCTTC. This codes for CASSQDPGPTPDTF.

V usage is TRBV5-1 and J usage is TRBJ2-7; D uncertain. The CDR3 runs to 14 residues. Trimming took 0 bases from V and 5 from J, leaving 12 bases between them. The germline V gene encodes CDR1 SGHRS and CDR2 YFSETQ. The CDR3 DNA sequence: TGCGCCAGCAGCTTGGAACTTTGGGCCGACGAGCAGTACTTC. Its protein product is CASSLELWADEQYF.

The genes are TRBV7-9 and TRBJ2-3; D may be TRBD2 (6 bases). The CDR3 is made up of 13 amino acids. In germline, CDR1 is SEHNR, CDR2 FQNEAQ (reference sequence). V was pared by 11 bases and J by 3 bases, with 15 bases between. The DNA of the CDR3 is TGTGCCGCGGAGGGAGTTTTAACAGATACGCAGTATTTT. Amino acid sequence: CAAEGVLTDTQYF.

This clone was picked up a small number of times. The CDR3 spells CASSFPQEQPQHF. The CDR3 DNA reads TGTGCCAGCAGCTTTCCCCAAGAACAGCCCCAGCATTTT. J is TRBJ1-5 and V is TRBV12-1. TRBV12-1 is marked as a pseudogene. The CDR3 runs to 13 residues.

The chain couples TRBV6-1 to TRBJ2-2; 7 bases line up with TRBD1. Per the germline V gene, CDR1 is MNHNS and CDR2 is SASEGT. The CDR3 contains 14 residues. Unmatched junction bases numbered 3, after V lost 4 bases and J lost 4 bases. This CDR3 reads CASSGAGGTGELFF. For the CDR3, the DNA is TGTGCCAGCAGTGGGGCAGGGGGCACCGGGGAGCTGTTTTTT.

CDR3 sequence reads: CAIGAAGAYEQYF. DNA of the CDR3: TGTGCCATCGGGGCGGCAGGGGCCTACGAGCAGTACTTC. J is TRBJ2-7 and V is TRBV10-3; possible D gene TRBD1, 6 bases. The CDR3 consists of 13 residues. Germline V gene lookup returns CDR1 ENHRY and CDR2 SYGVKD. Trimming took off 8 bases at V and 2 bases at J, with 13 bases between the two ends.

The chain uses TRBV7-9 and TRBJ1-1; D possibly corresponds to TRBD1 (6 bases). Per germline, CDR1 SEHNR and CDR2 FQNEAQ (reference sequence). The CDR3 contains 15 residues. V gave up 5 bases and J gave up 4 bases, with 17 bases separating them. The CDR3: CASSARSTGPTEAFF. The CDR3 bases are TGTGCCAGCAGCGCGCGATCCACAGGGCCCACTGAAGCTTTCTTT.

The chain uses TRBV30 and TRBJ1-1; the D gene is possibly TRBD1 (5 bases). Between the trimmed V and J ends, which lost 1 base and 3 bases, there was a span of 6 bases. Per the germline V gene, CDR1 is GTSNPN and CDR2 is SVGIG (reference sequence). The CDR3 is 12 residues long. CDR3 bases: TGTGCCTGGAGTGCGGGGGACACTGAAGCTTTCTTT. Amino acid sequence: CAWSAGDTEAFF.

This chain uses TRBV4-2 with TRBJ2-7; 7 bases align to TRBD1. The germline gives CDR1 LGHNA, CDR2 YNFKEQ. The CDR3 runs 15 residues. Losses at the gene ends were 0 bases for V and 5 bases for J; bases not matched to a gene: 7. The CDR3 nucleotides read TGTGCCAGCAGCCAAGAAGAAGGGGGCAGCGACGAGCAGTACTTC. Protein product: CASSQEEGGSDEQYF.

The rearrangement joins TRBV6-5 to TRBJ1-2, with D uncertain. With 0 bases removed from V and 5 bases from J, the gap between germline ends came to 13 bases. Germline CDR1 and CDR2: MNHEY and SVGAGI. The CDR3 is made up of 15 amino acids. The DNA of the CDR3 is TGTGCCAGCAGTTACTCGATATATTGGGCATATGGCTACACCTTC. It encodes CASSYSIYWAYGYTF.

The chain carries TRBV19 and TRBJ2-3; 9 bases fit TRBD1. V lost 4 bases and J lost 3; bases outside the gene matches: 5. Germline CDR1 is LNHDA and CDR2 is SQIVND (reference sequence). The CDR3 extends over 15 amino acids. The CDR3 nucleotides are TGTGCCAGTAGTAGTGGACAGGGGTGGACAGATACGCAGTATTTT. It translates to CASSSGQGWTDTQYF.